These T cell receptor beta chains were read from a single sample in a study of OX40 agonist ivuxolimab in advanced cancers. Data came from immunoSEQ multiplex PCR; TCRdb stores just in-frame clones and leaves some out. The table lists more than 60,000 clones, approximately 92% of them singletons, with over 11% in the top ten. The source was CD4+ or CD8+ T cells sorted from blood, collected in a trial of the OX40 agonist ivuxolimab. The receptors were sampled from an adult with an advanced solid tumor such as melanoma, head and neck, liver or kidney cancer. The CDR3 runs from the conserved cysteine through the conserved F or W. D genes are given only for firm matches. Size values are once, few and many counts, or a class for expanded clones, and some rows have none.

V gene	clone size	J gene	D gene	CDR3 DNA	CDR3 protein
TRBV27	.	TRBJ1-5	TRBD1	TGTGCCAGCAATACGGGGACAGGTAATCAGCCCCAGCATTTT	CASNTGTGNQPQHF
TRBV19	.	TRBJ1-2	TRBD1	TGTGCCAGTAGACAGGGGACTCACCCGATTAACTATGGCTACACCTTC	CASRQGTHPINYGYTF
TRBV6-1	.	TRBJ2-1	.	TGTGCCAGCAGTTTAAGGAGGGGGCTAGCTATTGAGCAGTTCTTC	CASSLRRGLAIEQFF
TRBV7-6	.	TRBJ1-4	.	TGTGCCAGCAGCTTCGCTGACATCTCTTTTGGCGAAAAACTGTTTTTT	CASSFADISFGEKLFF
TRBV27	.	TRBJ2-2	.	TGTGCCAGCAGCTCTGGACAAGGCGGGGAGCTGTTTTTT	CASSSGQGGELFF
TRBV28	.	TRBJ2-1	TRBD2	TGTGCCAGCAGCACTAGCGGGAGGGCCGATGAGCAGTTCTTC	CASSTSGRADEQFF
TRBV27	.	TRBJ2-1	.	TGTGCCAGCAGTCTCATGGAGGGGGCCAACAATGAGCAGTTCTTC	CASSLMEGANNEQFF
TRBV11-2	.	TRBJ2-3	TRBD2	TGTGCCAGCAGCACGGGACTAACTAGCACAGATACGCAGTATTTT	CASSTGLTSTDTQYF
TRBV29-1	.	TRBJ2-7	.	TGCAGCGTTGTTGAGGATAGCGACAGTTCCTACGAGCAGTACTTC	CSVVEDSDSSYEQYF
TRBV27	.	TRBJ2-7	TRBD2	TGTGCCAGCACTCACCTAGCGGGAAACACCTACGAGCAGTACTTC	CASTHLAGNTYEQYF
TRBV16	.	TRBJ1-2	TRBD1	TGTGCCAGCAGCCACGGCAGGGGGCTAATATATGGCTACACCTTC	CASSHGRGLIYGYTF
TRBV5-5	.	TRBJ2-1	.	TGTGCCAGCAGCTTAGCCAACTACAATGAGCAGTTCTTC	CASSLANYNEQFF
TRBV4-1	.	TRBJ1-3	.	TGCGCCAGCAGCCAAGTCCGGGGAAACACCATATATTTT	CASSQVRGNTIYF
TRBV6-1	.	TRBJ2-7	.	TGTGCCAGCAGTGAAGGGAGTTCCTACGAGCAGTACTTC	CASSEGSSYEQYF
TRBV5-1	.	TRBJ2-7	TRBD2	TGCGCCAGCAGCCCAGAGGGGAGGGGCCTCGAGCAGTACTTC	CASSPEGRGLEQYF
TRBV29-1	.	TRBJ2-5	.	TGCAGCGCCCGGGACGGGGAAGAGACCCAGTACTTC	CSARDGEETQYF
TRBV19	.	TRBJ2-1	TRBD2	TGTGCCAGTAGTATCGAGGGAGGGCCCTACAATGAGCAGTTCTTC	CASSIEGGPYNEQFF
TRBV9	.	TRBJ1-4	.	TGTGCCAGCAGCGTAGGCGCCGGGACAACTAATGAAAAACTGTTTTTT	CASSVGAGTTNEKLFF
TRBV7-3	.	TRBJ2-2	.	TGTGCCAGCAGCTTCTTCGTCAGGGGGAACACCGGGGAGCTGTTTTTT	CASSFFVRGNTGELFF
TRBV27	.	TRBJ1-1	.	TGTGCCAGCAGTTTAACGACAAGCCAGAACACTGAAGCTTTCTTT	CASSLTTSQNTEAFF
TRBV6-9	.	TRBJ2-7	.	TGTGCCAGCAGTTACTCTTCAGGGAGCGAGCAGTACTTC	CASSYSSGSEQYF
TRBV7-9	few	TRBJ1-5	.	TGTGCCAGCAGCTTAGGTCTCGGAGGGGACGGTCAGCCCCAGCATTTT	CASSLGLGGDGQPQHF
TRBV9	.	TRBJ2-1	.	TGTGCCAGCAGCTCCGCTACCCGGCAGTTCTTC	CASSSATRQFF
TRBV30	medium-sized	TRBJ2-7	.	TGTGCCTGGAATTATGGCGGGATGGGGGAGCAGTACTTC	CAWNYGGMGEQYF
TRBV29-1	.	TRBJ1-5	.	TGCAGCGTTGGAGACGGGGTCCAGCCCCAGCATTTT	CSVGDGVQPQHF